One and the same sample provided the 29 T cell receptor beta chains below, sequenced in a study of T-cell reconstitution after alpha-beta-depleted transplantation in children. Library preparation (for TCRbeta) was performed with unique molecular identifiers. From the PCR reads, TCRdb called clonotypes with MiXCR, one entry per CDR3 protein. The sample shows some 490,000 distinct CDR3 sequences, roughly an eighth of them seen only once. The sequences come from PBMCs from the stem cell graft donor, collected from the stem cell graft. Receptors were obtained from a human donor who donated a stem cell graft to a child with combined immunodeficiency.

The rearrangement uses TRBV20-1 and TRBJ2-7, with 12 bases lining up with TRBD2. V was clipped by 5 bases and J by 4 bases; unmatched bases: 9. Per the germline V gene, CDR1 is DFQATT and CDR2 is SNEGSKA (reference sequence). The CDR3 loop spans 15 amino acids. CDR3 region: CSALLLAGGRYEQYF. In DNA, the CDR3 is TGCAGTGCTCTGCTCCTAGCGGGAGGGAGGTACGAGCAGTACTTC.

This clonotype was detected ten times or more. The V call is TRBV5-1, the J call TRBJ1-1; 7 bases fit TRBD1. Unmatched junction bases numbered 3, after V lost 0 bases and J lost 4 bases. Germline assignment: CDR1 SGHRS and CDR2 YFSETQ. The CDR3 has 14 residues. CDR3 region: CASSLVQGGTEAFF. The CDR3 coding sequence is TGCGCCAGCAGCTTGGTCCAGGGGGGCACTGAAGCTTTCTTT.

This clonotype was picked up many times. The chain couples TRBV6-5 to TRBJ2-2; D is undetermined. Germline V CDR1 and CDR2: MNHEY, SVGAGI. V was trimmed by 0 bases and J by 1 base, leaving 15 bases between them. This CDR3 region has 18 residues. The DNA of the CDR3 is TGTGCCAGCAGTTACTCGATCTTTGGACCAATGAACACCGGGGAGCTGTTTTTT. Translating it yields CASSYSIFGPMNTGELFF.

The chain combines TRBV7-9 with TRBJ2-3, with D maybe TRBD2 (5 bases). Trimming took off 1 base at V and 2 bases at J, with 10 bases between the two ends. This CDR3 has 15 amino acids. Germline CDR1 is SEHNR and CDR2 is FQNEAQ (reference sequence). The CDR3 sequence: CASSLVSGHTDTQYF. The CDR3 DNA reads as TGTGCCAGCAGCTTAGTGAGCGGCCACACAGATACGCAGTATTTT.

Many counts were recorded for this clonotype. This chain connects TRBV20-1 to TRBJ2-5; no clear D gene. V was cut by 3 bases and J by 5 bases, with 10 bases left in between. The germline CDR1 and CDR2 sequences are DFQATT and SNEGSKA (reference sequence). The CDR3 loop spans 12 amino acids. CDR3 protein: CSASSVWETQYF. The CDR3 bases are TGCAGTGCTAGCTCTGTTTGGGAGACCCAGTACTTC.

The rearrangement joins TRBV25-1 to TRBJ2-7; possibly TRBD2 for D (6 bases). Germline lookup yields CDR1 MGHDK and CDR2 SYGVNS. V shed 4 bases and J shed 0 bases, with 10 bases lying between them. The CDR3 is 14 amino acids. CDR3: CASSVSGYSYEQYF. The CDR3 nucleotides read TGTGCCAGCAGTGTTAGCGGTTACTCCTACGAGCAGTACTTC.

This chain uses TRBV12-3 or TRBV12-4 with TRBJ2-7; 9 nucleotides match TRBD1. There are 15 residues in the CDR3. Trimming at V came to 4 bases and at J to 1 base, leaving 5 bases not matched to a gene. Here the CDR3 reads CASSSTGGGSYEQYF. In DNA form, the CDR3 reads TGTGCCAGCAGTTCCACAGGGGGCGGATCCTACGAGCAGTACTTC.

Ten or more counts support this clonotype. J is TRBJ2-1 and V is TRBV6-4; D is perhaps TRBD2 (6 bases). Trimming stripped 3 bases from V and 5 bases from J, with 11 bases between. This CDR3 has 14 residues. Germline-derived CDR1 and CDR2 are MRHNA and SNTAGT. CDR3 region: CASSESSEHNEQFF. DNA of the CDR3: TGTGCCAGCAGTGAGTCTAGCGAACACAATGAGCAGTTCTTC.

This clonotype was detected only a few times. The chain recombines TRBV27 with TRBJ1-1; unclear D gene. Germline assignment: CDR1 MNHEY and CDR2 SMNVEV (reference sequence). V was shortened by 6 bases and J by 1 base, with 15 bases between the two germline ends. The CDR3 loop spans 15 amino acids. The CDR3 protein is CASSSSAGPNTEAFF. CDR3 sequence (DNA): TGTGCCAGCAGCTCTAGCGCCGGACCGAACACTGAAGCTTTCTTT.

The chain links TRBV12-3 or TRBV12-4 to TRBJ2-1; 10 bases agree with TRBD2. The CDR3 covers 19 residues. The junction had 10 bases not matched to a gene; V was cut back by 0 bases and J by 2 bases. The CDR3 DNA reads TGTGCCAGCAGTTTAGCGCGACTAGCGGGCGGGATGCCCTACAATGAGCAGTTCTTC. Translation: CASSLARLAGGMPYNEQFF.

The CDR3 sequence is CASSFATGAFYGYTF. CDR3 coding DNA: TGTGCCAGCAGTTTTGCGACAGGTGCCTTCTATGGCTACACCTTC. The chain employs TRBV27 and TRBJ1-2, with a possible D match to TRBD1 (6 bases). CDR3 size: 15 residues. CDR1 and CDR2 from the germline V gene are MNHEY and SMNVEV (reference sequence). Trimming removed 3 bases at V and 4 bases at J, with 15 bases between.

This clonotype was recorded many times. The CDR3 DNA follows: TGCGCCAGCAGCCCTAACGAAGGTGAGCAGTTCTTC. Protein sequence: CASSPNEGEQFF. V and J are TRBV5-1 and TRBJ2-1; no reliable D call. CDR3 length: 12 amino acids. CDR1 and CDR2 from the germline V gene are SGHRS and YFSETQ. V gave up 4 bases and J gave up 9 bases, with 11 bases separating them.

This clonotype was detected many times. CDR3 sequence: CASSLAGGMNTEAFF. The CDR3 bases are TGTGCCAGCAGTTTAGCAGGAGGTATGAACACTGAAGCTTTCTTT. The chain links TRBV12-3 or TRBV12-4 to TRBJ1-1; D uncertain. V gave up 0 bases and J gave up 0 bases, with 8 bases separating them. The CDR3 spans 15 residues.

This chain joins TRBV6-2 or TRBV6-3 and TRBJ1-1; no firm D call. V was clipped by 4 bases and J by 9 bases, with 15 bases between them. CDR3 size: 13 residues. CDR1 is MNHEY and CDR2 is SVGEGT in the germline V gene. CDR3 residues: CASSLFHGGKAFF. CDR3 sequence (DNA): TGTGCCAGCAGTTTGTTTCATGGCGGAAAAGCTTTCTTT.

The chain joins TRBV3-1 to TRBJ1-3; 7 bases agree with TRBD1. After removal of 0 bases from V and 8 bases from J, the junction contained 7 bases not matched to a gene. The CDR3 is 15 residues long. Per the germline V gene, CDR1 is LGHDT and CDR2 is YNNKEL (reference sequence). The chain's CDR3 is CASSQDDRVWDTIYF. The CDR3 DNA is TGTGCCAGCAGCCAAGATGACAGGGTTTGGGACACCATATATTTT.

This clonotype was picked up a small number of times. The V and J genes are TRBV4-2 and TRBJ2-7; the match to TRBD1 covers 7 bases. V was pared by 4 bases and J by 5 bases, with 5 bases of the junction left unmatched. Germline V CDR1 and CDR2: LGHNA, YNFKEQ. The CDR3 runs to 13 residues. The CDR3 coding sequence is TGTGCCAGCAGCCCTATTGACAGGGACGAGCAGTACTTC. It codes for CASSPIDRDEQYF.

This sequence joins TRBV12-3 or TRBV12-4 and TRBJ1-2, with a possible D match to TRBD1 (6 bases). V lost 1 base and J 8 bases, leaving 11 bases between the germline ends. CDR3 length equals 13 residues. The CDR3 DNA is TGTGCCAGCAGTTTAGGGACAGCCGGGGGCTACACCTTC. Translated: CASSLGTAGGYTF.

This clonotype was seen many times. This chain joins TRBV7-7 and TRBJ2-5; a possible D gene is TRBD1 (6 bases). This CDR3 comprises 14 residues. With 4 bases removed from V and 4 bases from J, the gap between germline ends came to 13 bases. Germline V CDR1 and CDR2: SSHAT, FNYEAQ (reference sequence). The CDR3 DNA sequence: TGTGCCAGCAGCTCACAGGGTAGGGGAGAGACCCAGTACTTC. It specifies CASSSQGRGETQYF.

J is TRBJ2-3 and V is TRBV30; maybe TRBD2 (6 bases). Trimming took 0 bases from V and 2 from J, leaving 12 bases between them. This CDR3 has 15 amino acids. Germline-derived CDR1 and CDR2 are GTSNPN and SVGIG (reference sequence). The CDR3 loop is CAWSVIAGITDTQYF. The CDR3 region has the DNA TGTGCCTGGAGTGTAATCGCGGGGATCACAGATACGCAGTATTTT.

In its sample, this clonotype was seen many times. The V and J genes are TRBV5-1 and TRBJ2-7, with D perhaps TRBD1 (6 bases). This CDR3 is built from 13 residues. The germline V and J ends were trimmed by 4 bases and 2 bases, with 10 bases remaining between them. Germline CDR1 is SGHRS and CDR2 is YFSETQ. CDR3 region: CASSLGTPYEQYF. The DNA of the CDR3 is TGCGCCAGCAGCCTAGGGACACCCTACGAGCAGTACTTC.

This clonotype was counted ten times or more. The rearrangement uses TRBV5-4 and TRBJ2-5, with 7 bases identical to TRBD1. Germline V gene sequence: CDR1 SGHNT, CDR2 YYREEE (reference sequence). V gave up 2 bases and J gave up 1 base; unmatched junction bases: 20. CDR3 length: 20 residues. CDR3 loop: CASSFIFPLTGPYAQETQYF. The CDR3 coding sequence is TGTGCCAGCAGCTTTATATTCCCCCTGACAGGGCCCTATGCCCAAGAGACCCAGTACTTC.

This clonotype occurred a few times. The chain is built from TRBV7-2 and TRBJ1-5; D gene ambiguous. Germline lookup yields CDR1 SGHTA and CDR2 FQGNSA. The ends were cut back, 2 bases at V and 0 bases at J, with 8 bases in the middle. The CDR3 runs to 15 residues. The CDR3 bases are TGTGCCAGCAGCTTAATGGGTGATAGCAATCAGCCCCAGCATTTT. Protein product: CASSLMGDSNQPQHF.

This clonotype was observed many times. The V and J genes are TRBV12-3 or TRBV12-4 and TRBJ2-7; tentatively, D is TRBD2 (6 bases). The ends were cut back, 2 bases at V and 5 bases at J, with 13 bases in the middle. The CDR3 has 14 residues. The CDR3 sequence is CASSLSLAGNEQYF. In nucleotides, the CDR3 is TGTGCCAGCAGTTTATCACTAGCCGGCAACGAGCAGTACTTC.

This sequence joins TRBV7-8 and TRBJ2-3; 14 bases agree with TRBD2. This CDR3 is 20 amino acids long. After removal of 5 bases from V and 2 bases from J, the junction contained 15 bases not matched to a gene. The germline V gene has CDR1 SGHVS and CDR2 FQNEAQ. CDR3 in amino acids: CASSMRSTGTSGGITDTQYF. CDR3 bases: TGTGCCAGCAGCATGCGGAGCACCGGGACTAGCGGGGGAATCACAGATACGCAGTATTTT.

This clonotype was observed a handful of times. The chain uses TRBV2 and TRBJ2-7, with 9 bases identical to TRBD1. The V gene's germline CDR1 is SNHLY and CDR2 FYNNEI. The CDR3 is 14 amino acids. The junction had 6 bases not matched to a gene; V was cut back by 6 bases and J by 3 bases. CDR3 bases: TGTGCCAGCAGGGGGGTGACAGGGGGCTACGAGCAGTACTTC. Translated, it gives CASRGVTGGYEQYF.

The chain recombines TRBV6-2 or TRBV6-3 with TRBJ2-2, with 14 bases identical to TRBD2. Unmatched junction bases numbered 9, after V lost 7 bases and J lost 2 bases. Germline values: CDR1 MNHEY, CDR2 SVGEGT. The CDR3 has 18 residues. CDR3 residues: CASKQLGTSGSNTGELFF. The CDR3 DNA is TGTGCCAGCAAACAACTCGGGACTAGCGGGAGTAACACCGGGGAGCTGTTTTTT.

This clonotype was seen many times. CDR3 in DNA: TGTGCCAGCAGCTTATTGGGCAGCACCGGGGAGCTGTTTTTT. Encoded protein: CASSLLGSTGELFF. This chain joins TRBV7-3 and TRBJ2-2; the D is unclear. The CDR3 has 14 residues. Trimming left V 2 bases short and J 4 bases short, with 8 bases between. The germline V gene has CDR1 SGHTA and CDR2 FQGTGA.

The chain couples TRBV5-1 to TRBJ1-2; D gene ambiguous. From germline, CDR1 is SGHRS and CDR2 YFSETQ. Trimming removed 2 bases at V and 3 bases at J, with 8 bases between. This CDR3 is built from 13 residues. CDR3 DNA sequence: TGCGCCAGCAGCTTCGGCGGGTACTATGGCTACACCTTC. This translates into CASSFGGYYGYTF.

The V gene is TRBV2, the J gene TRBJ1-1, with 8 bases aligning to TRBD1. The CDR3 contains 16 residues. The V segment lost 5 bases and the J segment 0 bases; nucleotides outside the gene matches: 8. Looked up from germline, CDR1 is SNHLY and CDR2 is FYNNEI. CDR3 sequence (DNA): TGTGCCAGCAGTCTGACAGGGGAAGAAATGAACACTGAAGCTTTCTTT. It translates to CASSLTGEEMNTEAFF.